The next 5 T cell receptor beta chains were all read from a single sample in a study of T-cell memory formation after mild COVID-19. TCRdb reanalysed the 5' RACE reads using MiXCR and keeps one entry per CDR3 protein. The sample has about 470,000 distinct CDR3 sequences, around a quarter seen once. The sequenced material came from PBMCs or a T cell subset sorted from them (not recorded which). The receptors shown here come from an adult woman who had mild COVID-19 (a few samples of this study predate the infection). Cell type and time point are not known.

This clonotype has just a few counts. The rearrangement uses TRBV6-2 or TRBV6-3 and TRBJ2-7; D is possibly TRBD1 (6 bases). This CDR3 spans 17 amino acids. Germline CDR1 and CDR2: MNHEY and SVGEGT. Trimming took off 4 bases at V and 2 bases at J, with 21 bases between the two ends. The CDR3 DNA is TGTGCCAGCAGTTGGACAGTAAAACCGCGAAGCACCTACGAGCAGTACTTC. It translates to CASSWTVKPRSTYEQYF.

This clonotype came up a few times. The chain recombines TRBV12-3 or TRBV12-4 with TRBJ2-6; D not certain. The V and J ends lost 2 bases and 0 bases respectively, with 14 bases between them. The length of the CDR3 is 18 residues. The CDR3 bases are TGTGCCAGCAGTTTAAGGATCACGAAGGGCTCTGGGGCCAACGTCCTGACTTTC. Residues: CASSLRITKGSGANVLTF.

The J gene is TRBJ1-1, the V gene TRBV6-6; 10 positions match TRBD1. CDR1 MNHNY and CDR2 SVGAGI come from the germline V gene (reference sequence). V gave up 4 bases and J gave up 5 bases; unmatched junction bases: 4. The CDR3 consists of 14 residues. CDR3 nucleotides: TGTGCCAGCAGTTGGACAGGGGGTTATACTGAAGCTTTCTTT. Translated, it gives CASSWTGGYTEAFF.

This sequence joins TRBV29-1 and TRBJ2-3; D remains unclear. V lost 4 bases, J lost 2 bases, and 10 bases lay in between. Germline CDR1 is SQVTM and CDR2 is ANQGSEA. The CDR3 runs 13 residues. The CDR3 spells CSVVTGSTDTQYF. The CDR3, as DNA: TGCAGCGTTGTCACGGGTTCCACAGATACGCAGTATTTT.

This clonotype has a single count. The rearrangement uses TRBV25-1 and TRBJ2-7, with TRBD1 as a possible D gene (5 bases). Trimming removed 0 bases at V and 5 bases at J, with 14 bases between. Per germline, CDR1 MGHDK and CDR2 SYGVNS. This CDR3 is built from 15 residues. The CDR3 bases are TGTGCCAGCAGTGAATATCTTCAGGGTATCGACGAGCAGTACTTC. Translation: CASSEYLQGIDEQYF.